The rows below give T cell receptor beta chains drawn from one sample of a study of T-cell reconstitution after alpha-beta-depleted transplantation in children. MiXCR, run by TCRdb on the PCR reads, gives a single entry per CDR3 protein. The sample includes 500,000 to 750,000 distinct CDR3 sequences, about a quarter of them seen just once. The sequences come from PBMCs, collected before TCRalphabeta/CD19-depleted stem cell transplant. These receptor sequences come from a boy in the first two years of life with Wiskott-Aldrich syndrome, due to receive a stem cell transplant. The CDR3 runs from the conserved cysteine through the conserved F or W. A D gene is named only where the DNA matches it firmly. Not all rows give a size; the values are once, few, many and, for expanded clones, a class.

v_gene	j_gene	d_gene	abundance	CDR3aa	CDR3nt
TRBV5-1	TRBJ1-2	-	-	CASSPEGVYGYTF	TGCGCCAGCAGCCCGGAGGGCGTCTATGGCTACACCTTC
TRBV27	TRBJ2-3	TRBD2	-	CASSLWGTRGGDTQYF	TGTGCCAGCAGTTTATGGGGGACTAGAGGGGGGGATACGCAGTATTTT
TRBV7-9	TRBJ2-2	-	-	CASSKDLLDTGELFF	TGTGCCAGCAGCAAAGACTTGCTAGACACCGGGGAGCTGTTTTTT
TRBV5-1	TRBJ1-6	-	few	CASSSRGNNSPLHF	TGCGCCAGCAGCTCGAGAGGGAATAATTCACCCCTCCACTTT
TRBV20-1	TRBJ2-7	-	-	CSARAAYEQYF	TGCAGTGCTAGAGCCGCCTACGAGCAGTACTTC
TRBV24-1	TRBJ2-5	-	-	CAPGGDGDNQETQYF	TGTGCCCCGGGTGGGGACGGAGACAACCAAGAGACCCAGTACTTC
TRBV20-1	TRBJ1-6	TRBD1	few	CSASGTGLLRSPLHF	TGCAGTGCTAGTGGGACAGGACTCCTAAGATCACCCCTCCACTTT
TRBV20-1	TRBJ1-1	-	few	CSANRVVGTEAFF	TGCAGTGCTAACAGGGTGGTGGGCACTGAAGCTTTCTTT
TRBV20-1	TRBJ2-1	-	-	CSFSRGNEQFF	TGCAGTTTTAGCAGGGGCAATGAGCAGTTCTTC
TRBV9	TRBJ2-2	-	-	CASSVTGSNTGELFF	TGTGCCAGCAGCGTCACAGGGTCGAACACCGGGGAGCTGTTTTTT
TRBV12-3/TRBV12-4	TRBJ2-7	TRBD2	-	CASSHDTRLAETYEQYF	TGTGCCAGCAGTCACGACACAAGACTAGCGGAGACCTACGAGCAGTACTTC
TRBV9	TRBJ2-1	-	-	CASSVGLGLGNEQFF	TGTGCCAGCAGCGTAGGGTTGGGGTTGGGGAATGAGCAGTTCTTC
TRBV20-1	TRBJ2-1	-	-	CSARILVGNEQFF	TGCAGTGCTAGGATCCTAGTAGGGAATGAGCAGTTCTTC
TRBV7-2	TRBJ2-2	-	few	CASSYSGSGELFF	TGTGCCAGCAGCTATAGTGGGAGCGGGGAGCTGTTTTTT
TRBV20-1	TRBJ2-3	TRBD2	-	CSAKLAGGTDTQYF	TGCAGTGCCAAACTAGCGGGGGGCACAGATACGCAGTATTTT
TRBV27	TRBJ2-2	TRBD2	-	CASSFASGRVHGELFF	TGTGCCAGCAGTTTTGCTAGCGGGAGGGTTCACGGGGAGCTGTTTTTT
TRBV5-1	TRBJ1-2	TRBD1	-	CASSLERGTAYGYTF	TGCGCCAGCAGCTTGGAGAGAGGGACAGCCTATGGCTACACCTTC
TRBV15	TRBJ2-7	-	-	CATSRDPNRYEQYF	TGTGCCACCAGCAGAGATCCCAACCGCTACGAGCAGTACTTC
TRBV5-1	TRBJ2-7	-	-	CASSFRGEVVEEQYF	TGCGCCAGCAGCTTTAGGGGGGAGGTGGTGGAAGAGCAGTACTTC
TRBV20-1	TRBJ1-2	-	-	CSAGRGDYGYTF	TGCAGTGCTGGCCGGGGGGACTATGGCTACACCTTC
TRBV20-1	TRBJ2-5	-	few	CSARASARDTETQYF	TGCAGTGCTAGAGCCTCGGCAAGGGACACCGAGACCCAGTACTTC
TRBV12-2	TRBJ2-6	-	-	CASRLGMTGGAWIDGANVLTF	TGTGCAAGTCGCTTAGGAATGACAGGGGGCGCTTGGATTGATGGGGCCAACGTCCTGACTTTC
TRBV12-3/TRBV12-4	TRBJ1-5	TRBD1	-	CASRRDRGGNQPQHF	TGTGCCAGCAGACGCGACAGGGGTGGCAATCAGCCCCAGCATTTT
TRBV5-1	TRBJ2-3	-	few	CASSATRTADTDTQYF	TGCGCCAGCAGCGCAACTAGGACTGCCGACACAGATACGCAGTATTTT
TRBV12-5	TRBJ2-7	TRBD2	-	CASGLVTGTSGIYEQYF	TGTGCTAGTGGTTTGGTTACCGGGACTAGCGGGATCTACGAGCAGTACTTC
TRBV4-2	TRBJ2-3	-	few	CASSQDRGRLADTTDTQYF	TGTGCCAGCAGCCAAGATCGTGGTCGGCTAGCAGACACCACAGATACGCAGTATTTT
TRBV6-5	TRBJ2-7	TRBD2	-	CASSYEGLAGGRQYF	TGTGCCAGCAGTTACGAGGGACTAGCGGGAGGAAGGCAGTACTTC
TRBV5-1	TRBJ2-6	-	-	CASSYKGDTGANVLTF	TGCGCCAGCAGCTATAAGGGAGACACTGGGGCCAACGTCCTGACTTTC
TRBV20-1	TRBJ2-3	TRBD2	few	CSAWGLARTDTQYF	TGCAGTGCTTGGGGACTAGCGAGGACAGATACGCAGTATTTT
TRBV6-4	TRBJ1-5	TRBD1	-	CASSVTGIYSNQPQHF	TGTGCCAGCAGTGTGACAGGGATTTATAGCAATCAGCCCCAGCATTTT
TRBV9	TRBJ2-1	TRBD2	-	CASSVGGSGSNNEQFF	TGTGCCAGCAGCGTTGGAGGGAGCGGGAGTAACAATGAGCAGTTCTTC
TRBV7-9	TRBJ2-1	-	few	CASSLAQGEQFF	TGTGCCAGCAGCTTAGCACAGGGAGAGCAGTTCTTC
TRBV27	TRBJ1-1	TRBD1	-	CASSSRRTGGLNTEAFF	TGTGCCAGCAGCTCCCGCCGGACAGGGGGTTTGAACACTGAAGCTTTCTTT
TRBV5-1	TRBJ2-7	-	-	CASSGSTADYEQYF	TGCGCCAGCAGCGGATCGACAGCGGACTACGAGCAGTACTTC
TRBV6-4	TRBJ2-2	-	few	CASSDVGNTGELFF	TGTGCCAGCAGTGACGTGGGTAACACCGGGGAGCTGTTTTTT
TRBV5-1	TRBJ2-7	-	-	CASSPELTTYEQYF	TGCGCCAGCAGCCCTGAACTGACCACCTACGAGCAGTACTTC
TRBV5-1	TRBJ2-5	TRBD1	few	CASSLRTGYPETQYF	TGCGCCAGCAGCTTGAGGACAGGGTATCCAGAGACCCAGTACTTC
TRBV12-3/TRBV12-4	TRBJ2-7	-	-	CASSRTATKQYF	TGTGCCAGCAGTCGGACTGCTACGAAGCAGTACTTC
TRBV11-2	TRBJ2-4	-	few	CASSPRRGESEGKNIQYF	TGTGCCAGCAGCCCTAGGAGGGGGGAAAGTGAGGGCAAAAACATTCAGTACTTC
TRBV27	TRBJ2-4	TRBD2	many	CASSSLGLAGGTKNIQYF	TGTGCCAGCAGTTCCTTGGGACTAGCGGGAGGGACCAAAAACATTCAGTACTTC
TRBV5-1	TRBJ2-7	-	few	CASSSLPAGTAYEQYF	TGCGCCAGCAGCTCCCTCCCAGCGGGGACAGCTTACGAGCAGTACTTC
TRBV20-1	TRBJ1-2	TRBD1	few	CSASGTGGRYGYTF	TGCAGTGCCAGCGGCACAGGGGGACGGTATGGCTACACCTTC